A selection of T cell receptor beta chains follows, all from one sample in a study of T cell responses to AZD1222 COVID-19 vaccine. TCRdb's table, derived via immunoSEQ multiplex PCR, lists solely in-frame clones and lacks some. The sample shows 99,000 or so clones, 93% of them seen only once. The sequenced sample was peripheral blood, obtained on day 0 of AZD1222 vaccination. The origin of the receptors is an adult in good health. Both conserved end residues are part of each CDR3. D genes are given only for firm matches. The size field is filled for only some rows; it gives once, few, many or a size class.

CDR3 length: 15
J gene: TRBJ2-2
V gene: TRBV3-1/TRBV3-2
clone size: NA
D gene: TRBD1
CDR3 protein: CASRGTGNDAGELFF
CDR3 DNA: TGTGCCAGCAGGGGGACAGGGAACGACGCCGGGGAGCTGTTTTTT

CDR3 length: 16
J gene: TRBJ2-2
V gene: TRBV7-2
clone size: NA
D gene: NA
CDR3 protein: CASSLRSVANTGELFF
CDR3 DNA: TGTGCCAGCAGCTTAAGGTCGGTCGCGAACACCGGGGAGCTGTTTTTT

CDR3 length: 15
J gene: TRBJ2-7
V gene: TRBV28
clone size: once
D gene: TRBD1
CDR3 protein: CASTSAGTGSHEQYF
CDR3 DNA: TGTGCCAGCACCTCCGCCGGGACAGGGTCCCACGAGCAGTACTTC

CDR3 length: 13
J gene: TRBJ1-1
V gene: TRBV11-3
clone size: once
D gene: NA
CDR3 protein: CASSSGGPTEAFF
CDR3 DNA: TGTGCCAGCAGCTCGGGAGGCCCGACTGAAGCTTTCTTT

CDR3 length: 18
J gene: TRBJ1-6
V gene: TRBV7-2
clone size: NA
D gene: NA
CDR3 protein: CASSLAPSGRGYNSPLHF
CDR3 DNA: TGTGCCAGCAGCTTAGCCCCCTCGGGGAGGGGATATAATTCACCCCTCCACTTT

CDR3 length: 14
J gene: TRBJ2-1
V gene: TRBV18
clone size: NA
D gene: NA
CDR3 protein: CASSPPSGAGEQFF
CDR3 DNA: TGTGCCAGCTCACCACCCTCAGGGGCGGGTGAGCAGTTCTTC

CDR3 length: 14
J gene: TRBJ2-7
V gene: TRBV7-8
clone size: NA
D gene: NA
CDR3 protein: CASSSQGGPYEQYF
CDR3 DNA: TGTGCCAGCAGCTCACAGGGAGGGCCCTACGAGCAGTACTTC

CDR3 length: 13
J gene: TRBJ1-2
V gene: TRBV24-1
clone size: NA
D gene: NA
CDR3 protein: CATSRDGHYGYTF
CDR3 DNA: TGTGCCACCAGCCGGGACGGACATTATGGCTACACCTTC

CDR3 length: 13
J gene: TRBJ2-7
V gene: TRBV27
clone size: NA
D gene: NA
CDR3 protein: CASSNTGGHEQYF
CDR3 DNA: TGTGCCAGCAGTAACACGGGGGGCCACGAGCAGTACTTC

CDR3 length: 11
J gene: TRBJ1-1
V gene: TRBV27
clone size: NA
D gene: NA
CDR3 protein: CASGLNTEAFF
CDR3 DNA: TGTGCCAGCGGCCTGAACACTGAAGCTTTCTTT

CDR3 length: 13
J gene: TRBJ1-5
V gene: TRBV6-4
clone size: NA
D gene: NA
CDR3 protein: CASSEQWGQPQHF
CDR3 DNA: TGTGCCAGCAGTGAACAATGGGGTCAGCCCCAGCATTTT

CDR3 length: 15
J gene: TRBJ1-5
V gene: TRBV10-3
clone size: NA
D gene: NA
CDR3 protein: CAISESQGNNQPQHF
CDR3 DNA: TGTGCCATCAGTGAGTCTCAGGGTAACAATCAGCCCCAGCATTTT

CDR3 length: 16
J gene: TRBJ1-5
V gene: TRBV28
clone size: NA
D gene: TRBD1
CDR3 protein: CASSLLGQGGRRPQHF
CDR3 DNA: TGTGCCAGCAGTTTATTGGGACAGGGGGGAAGGCGGCCCCAGCATTTT